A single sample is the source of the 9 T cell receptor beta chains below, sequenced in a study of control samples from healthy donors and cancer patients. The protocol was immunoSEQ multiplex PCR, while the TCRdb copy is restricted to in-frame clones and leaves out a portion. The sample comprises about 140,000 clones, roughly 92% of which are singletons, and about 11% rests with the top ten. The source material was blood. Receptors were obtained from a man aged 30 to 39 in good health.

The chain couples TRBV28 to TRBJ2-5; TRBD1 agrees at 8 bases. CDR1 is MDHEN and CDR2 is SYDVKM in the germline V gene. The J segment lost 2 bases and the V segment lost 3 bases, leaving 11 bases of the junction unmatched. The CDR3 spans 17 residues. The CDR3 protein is CASSFVRTGRGQETQYF. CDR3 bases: TGTGCCAGCAGTTTCGTAAGGACAGGGCGAGGACAAGAGACCCAGTACTTC.

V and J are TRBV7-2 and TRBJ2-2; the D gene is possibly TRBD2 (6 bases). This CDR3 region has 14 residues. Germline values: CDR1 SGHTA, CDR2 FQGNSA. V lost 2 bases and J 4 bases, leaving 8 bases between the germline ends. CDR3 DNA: TGTGCCAGCAGCTTAAAACTAGCCACCGGGGAGCTGTTTTTT. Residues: CASSLKLATGELFF.

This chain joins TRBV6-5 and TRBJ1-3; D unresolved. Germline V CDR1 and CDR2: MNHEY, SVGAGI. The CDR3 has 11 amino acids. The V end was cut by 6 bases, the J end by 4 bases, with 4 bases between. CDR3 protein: CASSIGNTIYF. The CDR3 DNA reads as TGTGCCAGCAGCATCGGAAACACCATATATTTT.

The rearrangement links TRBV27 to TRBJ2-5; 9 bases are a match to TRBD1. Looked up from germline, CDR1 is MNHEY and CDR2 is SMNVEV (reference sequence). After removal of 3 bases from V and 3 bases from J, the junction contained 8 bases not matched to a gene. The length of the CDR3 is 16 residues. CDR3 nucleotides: TGTGCCAGCAGTTTGATGTACAGGGGGCTGGAAGAGACCCAGTACTTC. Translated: CASSLMYRGLEETQYF.

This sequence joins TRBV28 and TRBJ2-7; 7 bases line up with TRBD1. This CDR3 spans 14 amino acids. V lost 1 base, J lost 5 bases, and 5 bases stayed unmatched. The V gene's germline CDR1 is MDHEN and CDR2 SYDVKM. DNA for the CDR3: TGTGCCAGCAGTTTATCAGACAGGGCCCACGAGCAGTACTTC. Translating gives CASSLSDRAHEQYF.

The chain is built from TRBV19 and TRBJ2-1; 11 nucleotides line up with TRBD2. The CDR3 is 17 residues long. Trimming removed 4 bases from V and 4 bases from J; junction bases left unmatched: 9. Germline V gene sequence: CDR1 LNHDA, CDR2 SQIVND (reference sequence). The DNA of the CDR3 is TGTGCCAGTAGTACCCGACTAGCGGGATTGGTTTACAATGAGCAGTTCTTC. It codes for CASSTRLAGLVYNEQFF.

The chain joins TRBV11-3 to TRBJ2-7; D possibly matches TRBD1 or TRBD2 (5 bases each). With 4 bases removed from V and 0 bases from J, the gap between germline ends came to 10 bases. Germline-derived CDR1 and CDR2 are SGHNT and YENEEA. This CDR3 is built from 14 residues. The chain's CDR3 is CASSSGPSSYEQYF. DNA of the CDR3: TGTGCCAGCAGCTCGGGACCGAGCTCCTACGAGCAGTACTTC.

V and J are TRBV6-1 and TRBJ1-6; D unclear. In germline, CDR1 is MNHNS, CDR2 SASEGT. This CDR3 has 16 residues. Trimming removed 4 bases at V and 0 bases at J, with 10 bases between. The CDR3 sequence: CASSVPRSSYNSPLHF. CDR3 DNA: TGTGCCAGCAGTGTTCCGAGGAGCTCCTATAATTCACCCCTCCACTTT.

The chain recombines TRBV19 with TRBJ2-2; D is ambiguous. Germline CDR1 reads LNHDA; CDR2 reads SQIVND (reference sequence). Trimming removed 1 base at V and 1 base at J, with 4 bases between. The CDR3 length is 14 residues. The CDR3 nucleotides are TGTGCCAGTAGTATAGGACAGAACACCGGGGAGCTGTTTTTT. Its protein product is CASSIGQNTGELFF. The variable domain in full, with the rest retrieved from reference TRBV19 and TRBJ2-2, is DGGITQSPKYLFRKEGQNVTLSCEQNLNHDAMYWYRQDPGQGLRLIYYSQIVNDFQKGDIAEGYSVSREKKESFPLTVTSAQKNPTAFYLCASSIGQNTGELFFGEGSRLTVL.